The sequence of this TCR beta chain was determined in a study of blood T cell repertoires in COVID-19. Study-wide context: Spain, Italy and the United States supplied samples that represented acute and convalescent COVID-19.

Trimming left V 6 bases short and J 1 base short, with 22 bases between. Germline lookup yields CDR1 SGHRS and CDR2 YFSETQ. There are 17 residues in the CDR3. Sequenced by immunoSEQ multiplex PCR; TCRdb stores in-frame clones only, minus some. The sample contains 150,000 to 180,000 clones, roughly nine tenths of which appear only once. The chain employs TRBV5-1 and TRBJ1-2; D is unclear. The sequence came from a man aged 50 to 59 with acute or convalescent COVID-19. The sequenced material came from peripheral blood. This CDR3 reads CASTIGWGGGGNYGYTF. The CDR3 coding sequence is TGCGCCAGCACCATTGGCTGGGGTGGAGGAGGTAACTATGGCTACACCTTC.